Given below is one T cell receptor beta chain in context. This sample stems from a study of blood T cell repertoires in COVID-19. In the original workflow: Nucleated cell number was recorded as an estimate derived from reference gene primer amplification. TCRdb's table, derived via immunoSEQ multiplex PCR, lists solely in-frame clones and lacks some. V and J calls and clone size follow that table, whereas D and trimming were derived from the DNA. The repertoire holds some 70,000 clones, with around 87% as singletons. Trimming cost V 5 bases and J 6 bases; bases outside gene matches: 7. This CDR3 comprises 15 residues. Germline CDR1 and CDR2: SGHAT and FQNNGV.

The TCR originated in a man aged 50 or older with active COVID-19. The genes are TRBV11-2 and TRBJ2-3; 11 bases are a match to TRBD2. The sample comprised peripheral blood. CDR3 residues: CASSRLAGGMDTQYF. The CDR3 nucleotides are TGTGCCAGCAGCCGCTTAGCGGGAGGGATGGATACGCAGTATTTT.